Shown below are 26 T cell receptor beta chains from a single sample sequenced in a study of T cell responses to AZD1222 COVID-19 vaccine. The data were produced by immunoSEQ multiplex PCR, yet TCRdb's version contains in-frame clones alone and is incomplete. The sample lists around 180,000 clones; roughly 88% were seen once. The sequenced sample was peripheral blood, obtained on day 0 of AZD1222 vaccination. The source is an adult in good health.

The CDR3 sequence: CASSPRTRQETQYF. Written as DNA, the CDR3 is TGTGCCAGCAGCCCCCGGACTAGACAAGAGACCCAGTACTTC. The V call is TRBV4-2, the J call TRBJ2-5; 7 positions agree with TRBD2. From germline, CDR1 is LGHNA and CDR2 YNFKEQ. J gave up 2 bases and V 4 bases, and 4 bases lay outside the gene matches. The CDR3 spans 14 residues.

The chain carries TRBV5-1 and TRBJ2-5; no clear D. This CDR3 region has 14 residues. V was cut by 2 bases and J by 0 bases, with 8 bases left in between. From germline, CDR1 is SGHRS and CDR2 YFSETQ. The CDR3 reads CASSFLGYQETQYF. In DNA form, the CDR3 reads TGCGCCAGCAGCTTTTTGGGCTACCAAGAGACCCAGTACTTC.

The chain uses TRBV10-2 and TRBJ2-2; 7 bases map to TRBD1. CDR3 length: 14 residues. The J segment lost 2 bases and the V segment lost 7 bases, leaving 4 bases of the junction unmatched. The V gene's germline CDR1 is WSHSY and CDR2 SAAADI. CDR3 sequence reads: CASTTGVNTGELFF. DNA of the CDR3: TGCGCCAGCACAACAGGGGTAAACACCGGGGAGCTGTTTTTT.

With respect to this clone: Other DNA variants within this sample encode the same CDR3. The chain carries TRBV9 and TRBJ2-2; possible D gene TRBD2, 6 bases. V was pared by 0 bases and J by 4 bases, with 10 bases between. This CDR3 has 15 amino acids. The germline V gene has CDR1 SGDLS and CDR2 YYNGEE. The CDR3 nucleotides read TGTGCCAGCAGCGTAGTGGGGGGAGGCACCGGGGAGCTGTTTTTT. This sequence encodes CASSVVGGGTGELFF. Using reference TRBV9 and TRBJ2-2 for the parts outside the CDR3, the full variable domain is DSGVTQTPKHLITATGQRVTLRCSPRSGDLSVYWYQQSLDQGLQFLIQYYNGEERAKGNILERFSAQQFPDLHSELNLSSLELGDSALYFCASSVVGGGTGELFFGEGSRLTVL.

The CDR3 DNA follows: TGCGCCAGCAGCCAAGAGGCTTTAGGACAGTCTTCATATGGCTACACCTTC. Amino acids: CASSQEALGQSSYGYTF. The V gene is TRBV4-3, the J gene TRBJ1-2; D might be TRBD1 (6 bases). Germline CDR1 reads LGHNA; CDR2 reads YSLEER. CDR3 size: 17 residues. V gave up 0 bases and J gave up 5 bases, with 19 bases separating them.

This clone was picked up one time. The J gene is TRBJ1-2, the V gene TRBV3-1 (or the pseudogene TRBV3-2); no clear D. The CDR3 contains 13 residues. Trimming removed 4 bases from V and 2 bases from J, with 8 bases in between. Germline CDR1 reads LGHDT; CDR2 reads YNNKEL (reference sequence). The CDR3 protein is CASSPVANYGYTF. The CDR3 DNA sequence: TGTGCCAGCAGCCCCGTCGCCAACTATGGCTACACCTTC.

The chain is built from TRBV28 and TRBJ2-7, with D perhaps TRBD1 (6 bases). The V end lost 5 bases, the J end lost 1 base, and 15 bases lay between the germline ends. Germline V gives CDR1 MDHEN, CDR2 SYDVKM. This CDR3 is 15 amino acids long. The CDR3 is CASSAQGQLSYEQYF. The CDR3 DNA reads TGTGCCAGCAGTGCCCAGGGGCAGCTATCCTACGAGCAGTACTTC.

The genes are TRBV14 and TRBJ1-1; D remains ambiguous. Trimming removed 1 base from V and 5 bases from J, with 8 bases in between. This CDR3 region has 13 residues. Germline V gene lookup returns CDR1 SGHDN and CDR2 FVKESK. The CDR3 loop reads CASSQGGWTEAFF. In DNA form, the CDR3 reads TGTGCCAGCAGCCAAGGGGGTTGGACTGAAGCTTTCTTT.

The chain uses TRBV19 and TRBJ2-1; a possible D gene is TRBD1 (7 bases). The germline CDR1 and CDR2 sequences are LNHDA and SQIVND (reference sequence). V shed 1 base and J shed 9 bases, with 13 bases lying between them. This CDR3 spans 14 amino acids. The CDR3 nucleotides are TGTGCCAGTAGTATAGCGGAGGGGGCCACTGAGCAGTTCTTC. The encoded protein is CASSIAEGATEQFF.

This clone was picked up a small number of times. The gene calls are TRBV23-1 and TRBJ1-6, with D unresolved. TRBV23-1 is noted as an ORF with a role that remains uncertain. The CDR3 has 13 residues. Trimming pared 6 bases from V and 14 bases from J, leaving 17 bases between. Here the CDR3 DNA reads TGCGCCAGCAGCCCTATATACGGGGAATCCCTCCACTTT. This codes for CASSPIYGESLHF.

The rearrangement links TRBV9 to TRBJ2-3, with D possibly matching TRBD2 (6 bases). Trimming stripped 4 bases from V and 0 bases from J, with 9 bases between. The length of the CDR3 is 14 residues. Per the germline V gene, CDR1 is SGDLS and CDR2 is YYNGEE. The CDR3 DNA reads TGTGCCAGCAGCTCCGGGACTAGCACAGATACGCAGTATTTT. Amino acid sequence: CASSSGTSTDTQYF.

The chain joins TRBV12-3 or TRBV12-4 to TRBJ2-2; D may be TRBD2 (5 bases). This CDR3 region has 11 residues. V was shortened by 7 bases and J by 6 bases, with 6 bases between the two germline ends. The CDR3 loop reads CASMEAGELFF. DNA for the CDR3: TGTGCCAGCATGGAGGCCGGGGAGCTGTTTTTT.

This chain connects TRBV5-4 to TRBJ2-2, with D perhaps TRBD1 (6 bases). CDR3 length: 16 amino acids. Germline V gene sequence: CDR1 SGHNT, CDR2 YYREEE (reference sequence). V was clipped by 2 bases and J by 1 base, with 12 bases between them. CDR3: CASSFMGHRNTGELFF. The CDR3 nucleotides read TGTGCCAGCAGCTTTATGGGACATAGGAACACCGGGGAGCTGTTTTTT. The entire variable domain, with the rest obtained from reference TRBV5-4 and TRBJ2-2, is as follows: ETGVTQSPTHLIKTRGQQVTLRCSSQSGHNTVSWYQQALGQGPQFIFQYYREEENGRGNFPPRFSGLQFPNYSSELNVNALELDDSALYLCASSFMGHRNTGELFFGEGSRLTVL.

The rearrangement links TRBV4-1 to TRBJ2-5; D might be TRBD2 (5 bases). The CDR3 runs 14 residues. Germline CDR1 reads MGHRA; CDR2 reads YSYEKL. V was pared by 4 bases and J by 0 bases, with 9 bases between. The CDR3 here is CASSLQRNQETQYF. The CDR3 DNA reads as TGCGCCAGCAGCCTCCAGCGGAACCAAGAGACCCAGTACTTC.

The rearrangement joins TRBV19 to TRBJ2-3; D gene uncertain. V was pared by 1 base and J by 4 bases, with 9 bases between. This CDR3 spans 14 amino acids. Germline lookup yields CDR1 LNHDA and CDR2 SQIVND (reference sequence). DNA for the CDR3: TGTGCCAGTAGTATAGGACGCTTAGCAGATACGCAGTATTTT. Translated, it gives CASSIGRLADTQYF.

The chain recombines TRBV9 with TRBJ2-1, with no clear D. V gave up 0 bases and J gave up 9 bases, with 13 bases separating them. The CDR3 consists of 14 residues. Germline values: CDR1 SGDLS, CDR2 YYNGEE. CDR3 sequence: CASSVGPQPTEQFF. CDR3 nucleotide sequence: TGTGCCAGCAGCGTAGGCCCCCAACCCACTGAGCAGTTCTTC.

For the CDR3, the DNA is TGCGCCAGCAGCCAAGATTCGTTTAGCGGGAGGGAACAGTACTTC. Its protein is CASSQDSFSGREQYF. The rearrangement uses TRBV4-1 and TRBJ2-7; TRBD2 matches 11 bases. CDR3 length: 15 amino acids. Germline V gene lookup returns CDR1 MGHRA and CDR2 YSYEKL. V trimming: 0 bases; J trimming: 10 bases; junction bases outside the gene matches: 8.

Points on this clone: The same CDR3 arises from other DNA sequences in this sample as well. This chain joins TRBV11-2 and TRBJ1-5; D might be TRBD1 (5 bases). Trimming stripped 6 bases from V and 4 bases from J, with 10 bases between. Germline CDR1 reads SGHAT; CDR2 reads FQNNGV. The CDR3 is 13 amino acids. As DNA, the CDR3 is TGTGCCAGCAGTACGGGGGTTAATCAGCCCCAGCATTTT. It specifies CASSTGVNQPQHF.

This clone was recorded once. This chain joins TRBV19 and TRBJ2-7; tentative D call: TRBD2 (5 bases). V was shortened by 7 bases and J by 0 bases, with 13 bases between the two germline ends. This CDR3 comprises 14 residues. CDR1 and CDR2 (germline): LNHDA, SQIVND (reference sequence). This CDR3 reads CASKERRSSYEQYF. The CDR3 DNA reads TGTGCCAGTAAGGAGCGGAGGAGCTCCTACGAGCAGTACTTC.

Concerning this clone: The CDR3 does not close with the conserved phenylalanine or tryptophan, likely indicating a read error. The DNA is left out, because the CDR3 cannot be placed on it with certainty; the CDR3 is given as TCRdb lists it. The V call is TRBV10-1, the J call TRBJ2-4; the table calls TRBD2, which could not be checked here. Inclusive of both ends, the CDR3 amounts to 15 amino acids. The germline CDR1 and CDR2 sequences are WNHNN and SYGVQD (reference sequence). Here the CDR3 reads CASSESKCGGQTPCP.

The CDR3 bases are TGCGCCAGCAGTGAAGGGTTAAGCCCGGCCGGGGAGCTGTTTTTT. It yields the protein CASSEGLSPAGELFF. The chain employs TRBV10-1 and TRBJ2-2; no clear D gene. In germline, CDR1 is WNHNN, CDR2 SYGVQD (reference sequence). V was shortened by 3 bases and J by 6 bases, with 14 bases between the two germline ends. The CDR3 loop spans 15 amino acids.

The CDR3 region has the DNA TGTGCCAGCAGCTTCTCTAGCGGGAGGGGGTATGAGCAGTTCTTC. Translation gives CASSFSSGRGYEQFF. The V call is TRBV7-9, the J call TRBJ2-1, with 12 bases identical to TRBD2. The CDR3 sequence is 15 residues long. J lost 8 bases, V lost 3 bases, and 5 bases had no gene match. Germline V gene sequence: CDR1 SEHNR, CDR2 FQNEAQ (reference sequence).

The chain recombines TRBV10-1 with TRBJ2-3; 7 nucleotides line up with TRBD1. After removal of 6 bases from V and 2 bases from J, the junction contained 5 bases not matched to a gene. CDR1 WNHNN and CDR2 SYGVQD come from the germline V gene (reference sequence). The CDR3 is made up of 14 amino acids. The DNA for the CDR3 is TGCGCCAGCAGCCACGGGACAGCCACAGATACGCAGTATTTT. As protein: CASSHGTATDTQYF.

The chain uses TRBV28 and TRBJ1-1, with D tentatively TRBD1 (6 bases). Germline values: CDR1 MDHEN, CDR2 SYDVKM. The CDR3 has 15 residues. V was pared by 2 bases and J by 4 bases, with 14 bases between. In nucleotides, the CDR3 is TGTGCCAGCAGTTTAAATCAGGGGTCCGGCACTGAAGCTTTCTTT. Protein product: CASSLNQGSGTEAFF.

This clone was recorded only once. The gene calls are TRBV5-6 and TRBJ1-6; D gene ambiguous. CDR3 length: 14 amino acids. The V end lost 0 bases, the J end lost 7 bases, and 8 bases lay between the germline ends. The germline V gene encodes CDR1 SGHDT and CDR2 YYEEEE. This chain's CDR3 is CASSLGRLNSPLHF. The CDR3 DNA reads as TGTGCCAGCAGCTTGGGCAGGTTGAATTCACCCCTCCACTTT.

V and J are TRBV15 and TRBJ2-1; 12 bases agree with TRBD2. The CDR3 is 16 residues long. The germline CDR1 and CDR2 sequences are LNHNV and YYDKDF (reference sequence). V shed 1 base and J 4 bases; nucleotides not matched to a gene: 2. CDR3 coding DNA: TGTGCCACCAGCAGAGGAGGGACTAGCGGGTACAATGAGCAGTTCTTC. It is translated as CATSRGGTSGYNEQFF.